This is a list of T cell receptor beta chains from one sample in a study of spatial heterogeneity in lung cancer. TCRdb itself ran the 5' RACE reads through MiXCR, one entry per CDR3 protein. The table records roughly 70,000 distinct CDR3 sequences, about an eighth of them present only once. The input for sequencing was PBMCs, taken at surgery. These receptors were collected from a male donor with early-stage non-small cell lung cancer. Both conserved end residues are part of each CDR3. Each record gives: V gene, J gene, D gene, CDR3 length, CDR3 protein. D genes are given only for firm matches.

>TRBV11-1|TRBJ2-3|TRBD1|14
CASSFTGGTDTQYF
>TRBV12-3/TRBV12-4|TRBJ1-2|NA|15
CASSLGPPANYGYTF
>TRBV12-3/TRBV12-4|TRBJ2-1|NA|12
CASSFIWESQFF
>TRBV2|TRBJ1-1|NA|15
CASSEALIGGTEAFF
>TRBV7-2|TRBJ1-1|NA|14
CASSLSRVGTEAFF
>TRBV5-1|TRBJ2-2|NA|17
CASSPLAGGRGTGELFF
>TRBV7-9|TRBJ2-1|NA|15
CASSLAVRISNEQFF
>TRBV7-2|TRBJ2-7|TRBD1|15
CASSVGQGPLYEQYF
>TRBV4-1|TRBJ1-1|NA|15
CASSQAYTVDTEAFF
>TRBV13|TRBJ2-7|NA|14
CASSLGVGSYEQYF
>TRBV6-5|TRBJ1-1|NA|15
CASSSAGSKNTEAFF
>TRBV11-3|TRBJ2-1|NA|14
CASSVGETYNEQFF
>TRBV4-1|TRBJ2-5|NA|15
CASSQEGFNRETQYF
>TRBV20-1|TRBJ1-3|NA|15
CSARDPGRPGNTIYF
>TRBV12-3/TRBV12-4|TRBJ1-1|NA|14
CASSLMGPGTEAFF
>TRBV12-3/TRBV12-4|TRBJ2-3|TRBD2|20
CASSPRLGSGGLWGTDTQYF
>TRBV9|TRBJ1-5|NA|15
CASSVAGDRDQPQHF
>TRBV6-5|TRBJ2-7|TRBD2|15
CASSPASGRSGEQYF
>TRBV20-1|TRBJ1-4|NA|15
CSAIFGRDTSEKLFF
>TRBV29-1|TRBJ2-1|TRBD2|16
CSVPPPLAGGYNEQFF
>TRBV12-3/TRBV12-4|TRBJ2-3|NA|17
CASSLARSATSTDTQYF
>TRBV29-1|TRBJ2-7|TRBD2|16
CSVEAGPGLAGDEQYF
>TRBV11-3|TRBJ2-1|NA|13
CASSPAGYNEQFF
>TRBV30|TRBJ1-2|NA|13
CAWSVLTNYGYTF
>TRBV12-3/TRBV12-4|TRBJ1-5|NA|14
CASSLAGYNQPQHF
>TRBV5-1|TRBJ1-2|TRBD1|14
CASSPGQAFYGYTF
>TRBV24-1|TRBJ2-3|TRBD2|14
CAVQREASTDTQYF
>TRBV11-2|TRBJ2-1|NA|17
CASSLDLFRQAHNEQFF
>TRBV10-3|TRBJ2-5|TRBD2|14
CAISAASGRETQYF
>TRBV3-1|TRBJ2-1|TRBD2|16
CASSSRTSGRVKEQFF
>TRBV4-3|TRBJ1-2|TRBD1|16
CASSQDFSTGPDGYTF
>TRBV5-1|TRBJ2-2|TRBD1|14
CASSARTGFGELFF
>TRBV7-9|TRBJ2-5|NA|12
CASSYVEETQYF
>TRBV12-3/TRBV12-4|TRBJ2-1|NA|15
CASSLGSGSYNEQFF
>TRBV18|TRBJ2-3|NA|14
CASSQDRYTDTQYF
>TRBV7-9|TRBJ2-6|NA|12
CASSSGPDVLTF
>TRBV5-1|TRBJ2-1|NA|14
CASSLGDTYNEQFF
>TRBV7-2|TRBJ2-3|NA|15
CASSLLGPSTDTQYF
>TRBV7-9|TRBJ1-1|TRBD1|15
CASSLTDRANTEAFF
>TRBV10-2|TRBJ2-7|TRBD1|18
CASSRDKRQGTFSYEQYF
>TRBV7-2|TRBJ1-1|NA|14
CASSPYRDYTEAFF
>TRBV5-1|TRBJ2-3|NA|16
CASSLDPGLSTDTQYF
>TRBV27|TRBJ2-1|NA|12
CASSLGLAEQFF
>TRBV20-1|TRBJ2-1|TRBD2|18
CSARDHPLAGTYHREQFF
>TRBV19|TRBJ1-5|TRBD1|16
CASTTPGQGAGQPQHF
>TRBV19|TRBJ2-2|NA|17
CASSRGVVATNTGELFF
>TRBV9|TRBJ1-6|NA|14
CASSVTGNGSPLHF
>TRBV7-8|TRBJ1-4|NA|15
CASSLGWQASEKLFF
>TRBV29-1|TRBJ2-7|NA|13
CSVEPIGLYEQYF
>TRBV6-1|TRBJ1-1|NA|14
CASRFQGEVAEAFF
>TRBV5-1|TRBJ2-6|NA|16
CASSSGPLWGANVLTF
>TRBV9|TRBJ2-1|NA|18
CASSVASLQDISYNEQFF
>TRBV20-1|TRBJ2-3|NA|15
CSAIRADSGADTQYF
>TRBV4-1|TRBJ2-1|NA|13
CASSFRGDNEQFF
>TRBV5-1|TRBJ2-3|NA|17
CASSLGTSGHSRDTQYF
>TRBV24-1|TRBJ1-5|TRBD1|14
CATSPGTGNQPQHF
>TRBV29-1|TRBJ1-1|NA|13
CSVDSQVGTEAFF
>TRBV6-5|TRBJ1-5|NA|14
CASSAPGLHQPQHF
>TRBV18|TRBJ1-2|NA|13
CASSPSTQVGYTF
>TRBV10-3|TRBJ2-7|NA|12
CAISGYSYEQYF